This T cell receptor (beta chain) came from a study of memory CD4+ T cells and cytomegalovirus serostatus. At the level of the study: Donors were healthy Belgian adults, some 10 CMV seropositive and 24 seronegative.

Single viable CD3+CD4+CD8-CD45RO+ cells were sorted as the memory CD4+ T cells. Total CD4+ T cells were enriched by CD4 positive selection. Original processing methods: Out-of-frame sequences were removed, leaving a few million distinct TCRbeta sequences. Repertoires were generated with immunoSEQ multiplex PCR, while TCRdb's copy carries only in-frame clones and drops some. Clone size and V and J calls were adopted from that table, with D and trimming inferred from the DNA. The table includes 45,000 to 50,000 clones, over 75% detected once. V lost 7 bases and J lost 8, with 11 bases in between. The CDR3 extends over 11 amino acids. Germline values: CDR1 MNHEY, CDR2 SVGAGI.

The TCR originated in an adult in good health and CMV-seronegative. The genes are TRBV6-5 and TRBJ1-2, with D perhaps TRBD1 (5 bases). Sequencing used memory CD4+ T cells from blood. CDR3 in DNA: TGTGCCAGCACTCGCGGGGACGGCTACACCTTC. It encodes CASTRGDGYTF.